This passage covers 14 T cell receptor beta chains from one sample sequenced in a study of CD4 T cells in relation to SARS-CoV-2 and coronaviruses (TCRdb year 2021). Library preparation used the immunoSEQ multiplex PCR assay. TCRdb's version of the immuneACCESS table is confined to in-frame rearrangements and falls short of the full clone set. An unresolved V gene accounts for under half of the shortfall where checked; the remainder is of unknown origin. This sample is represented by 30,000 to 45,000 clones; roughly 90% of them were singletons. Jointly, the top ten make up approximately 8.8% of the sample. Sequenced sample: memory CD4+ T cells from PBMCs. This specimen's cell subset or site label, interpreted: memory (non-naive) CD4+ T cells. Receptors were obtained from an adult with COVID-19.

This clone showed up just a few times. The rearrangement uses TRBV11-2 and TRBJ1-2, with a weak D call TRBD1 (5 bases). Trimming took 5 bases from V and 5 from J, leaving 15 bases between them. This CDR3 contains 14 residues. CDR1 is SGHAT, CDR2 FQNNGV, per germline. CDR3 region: CASSEDRSWYGYTF. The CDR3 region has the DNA TGTGCCAGCAGCGAAGACAGATCCTGGTATGGCTACACCTTC.

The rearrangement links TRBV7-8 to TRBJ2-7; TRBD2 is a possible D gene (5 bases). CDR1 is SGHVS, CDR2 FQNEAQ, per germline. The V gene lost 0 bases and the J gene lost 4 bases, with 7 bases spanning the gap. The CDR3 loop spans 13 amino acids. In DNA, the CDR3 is TGTGCCAGCAGCTTAGCCCCGGGGTACGAGCAGTACTTC. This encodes CASSLAPGYEQYF.

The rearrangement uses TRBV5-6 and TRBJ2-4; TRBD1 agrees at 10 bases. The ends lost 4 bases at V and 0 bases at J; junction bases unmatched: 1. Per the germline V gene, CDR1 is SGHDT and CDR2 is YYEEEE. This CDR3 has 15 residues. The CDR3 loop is CASSDRGRAKNIQYF. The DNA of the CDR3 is TGTGCCAGCAGCGACAGGGGGCGAGCCAAAAACATTCAGTACTTC.

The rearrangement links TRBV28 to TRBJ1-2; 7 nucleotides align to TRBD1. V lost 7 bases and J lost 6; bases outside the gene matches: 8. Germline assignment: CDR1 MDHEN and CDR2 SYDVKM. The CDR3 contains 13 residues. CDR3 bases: TGTGCCAGCAAAGAGACAGGGAGGAATGGCTACACCTTC. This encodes CASKETGRNGYTF.

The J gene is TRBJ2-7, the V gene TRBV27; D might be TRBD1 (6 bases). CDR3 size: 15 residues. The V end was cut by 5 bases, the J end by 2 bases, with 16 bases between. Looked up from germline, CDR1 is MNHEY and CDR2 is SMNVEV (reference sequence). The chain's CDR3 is CASSRPVAGAYEQYF. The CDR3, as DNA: TGTGCCAGCAGTCGTCCCGTGGCAGGGGCCTACGAGCAGTACTTC.

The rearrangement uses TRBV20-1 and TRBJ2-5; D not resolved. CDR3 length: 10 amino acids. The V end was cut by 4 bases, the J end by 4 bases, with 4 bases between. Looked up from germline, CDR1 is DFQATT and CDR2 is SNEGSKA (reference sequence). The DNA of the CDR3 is TGCAGTGCTAAGCGAGAGACCCAGTACTTC. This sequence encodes CSAKRETQYF.

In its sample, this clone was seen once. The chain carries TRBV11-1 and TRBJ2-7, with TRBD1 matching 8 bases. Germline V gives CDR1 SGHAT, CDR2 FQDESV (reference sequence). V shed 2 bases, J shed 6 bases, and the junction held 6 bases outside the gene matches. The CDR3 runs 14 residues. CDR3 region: CASSLTTGVSEQYF. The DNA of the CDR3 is TGTGCCAGCAGCTTAACGACAGGGGTAAGCGAGCAGTACTTC.

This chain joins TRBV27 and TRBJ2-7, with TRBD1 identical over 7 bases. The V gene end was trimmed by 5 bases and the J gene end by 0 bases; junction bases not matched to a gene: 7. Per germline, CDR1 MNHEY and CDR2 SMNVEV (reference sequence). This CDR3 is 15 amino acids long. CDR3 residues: CASSPDRAISYEQYF. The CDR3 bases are TGTGCCAGCAGTCCCGACAGGGCAATCTCCTACGAGCAGTACTTC.

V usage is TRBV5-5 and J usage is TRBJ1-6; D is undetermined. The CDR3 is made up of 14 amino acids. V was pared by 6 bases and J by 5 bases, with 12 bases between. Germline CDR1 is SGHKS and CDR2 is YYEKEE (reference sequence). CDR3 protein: CASNRERNNSPLHF. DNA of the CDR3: TGTGCCAGCAACCGGGAGAGGAATAATTCACCCCTCCACTTT.

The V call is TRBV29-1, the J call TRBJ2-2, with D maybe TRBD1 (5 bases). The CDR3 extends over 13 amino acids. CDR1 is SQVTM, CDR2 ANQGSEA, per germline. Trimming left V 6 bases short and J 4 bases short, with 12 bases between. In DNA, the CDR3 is TGCAGCGTCGATCAGGGTAGCACCGGGGAGCTGTTTTTT. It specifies CSVDQGSTGELFF.

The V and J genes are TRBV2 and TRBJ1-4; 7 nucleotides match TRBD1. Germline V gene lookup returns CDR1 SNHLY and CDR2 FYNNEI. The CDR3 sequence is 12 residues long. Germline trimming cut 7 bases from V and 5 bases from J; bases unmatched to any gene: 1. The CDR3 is CASTTGNEKLFF. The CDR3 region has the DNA TGTGCCAGCACGACAGGGAATGAAAAACTGTTTTTT.

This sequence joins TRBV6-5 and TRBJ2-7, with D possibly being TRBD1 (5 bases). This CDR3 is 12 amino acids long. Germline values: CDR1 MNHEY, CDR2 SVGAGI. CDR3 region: CAEHRSSYEQYF. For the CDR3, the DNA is TGTGCAGAGCACAGGAGCTCCTACGAGCAGTACTTC.

The CDR3 DNA follows: TGTGCCAGCAGCCGATCGAACACCGGGGAGCTGTTTTTT. Its translation is CASSRSNTGELFF. This chain uses TRBV3-1 (or the pseudogene TRBV3-2) with TRBJ2-2; no definite D call. The ends were cut back, 4 bases at V and 0 bases at J, with 3 bases in the middle. This CDR3 contains 13 residues. The germline V gene has CDR1 LGHDT and CDR2 YNNKEL (reference sequence).

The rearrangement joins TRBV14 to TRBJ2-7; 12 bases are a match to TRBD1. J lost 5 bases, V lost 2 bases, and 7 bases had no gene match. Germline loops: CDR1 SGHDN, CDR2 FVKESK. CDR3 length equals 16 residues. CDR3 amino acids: CASSQLGQGALDEQYF. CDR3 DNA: TGTGCCAGCAGCCAATTGGGACAGGGGGCGTTGGACGAGCAGTACTTC.